This T cell receptor beta chain emerged from a study of OX40 agonist ivuxolimab in advanced cancers. Findings and caveats of the study: Among the nonresponders, some also had low normalized T-cell clonal expansion. Dosing at 0.1 to 3.0 mg/kg was accompanied by clonal expansion of CD4+ and CD8+ blood T cells by week 6. The study found that CD8+ T cells averaged more expanded clones than CD4+.

Only one count was recorded for this clone. Its specificity is not known. This table comes from immunoSEQ multiplex PCR, and its TCRdb copy is limited to in-frame clones, with some not included. The top ten hold approximately 12% of the sample, which has 49,000 or so clones, 70% to 90% seen once. CDR1 and CDR2 (germline): MGHRA, YSYEKL. V lost 5 bases, J lost 2 bases, and 7 bases lay in between. The CDR3 is 13 residues long. This TCR derives from an adult with an advanced solid tumor such as melanoma, head and neck, liver or kidney cancer. The chain recombines TRBV4-1 with TRBJ1-3; D call uncertain. The sequencing used CD4+ or CD8+ T cells sorted from blood, collected in a trial of the OX40 agonist ivuxolimab. DNA of the CDR3: TGCGCCAGCAGCTCAGTCCCTGGAAACACCATATATTTT. It specifies CASSSVPGNTIYF.